These T cell receptor beta chains were read from a single sample in a study of human T cells and chemical hapten exposure. A single record per CDR3 protein comes from TCRdb applying MiXCR to the RACE reads. This table has 50,000 or so distinct CDR3 sequences, about 10% appearing once. Sequenced material: whole blood, taken in connection with sensitization to the hapten diphenylcyclopropenone (DPC). All receptors derive from a woman aged 40 to 49 with alopecia areata. Some clones in this sample may be carry-over from other donors' samples. The conserved cysteine and the conserved F or W are not part of the CDR3 here. Rows may omit the clone size; those that give it use once, few, many or a size class.

cdr3_length | j_call | clone_size | v_call | cdr3_aa
10 | TRBJ1-2 | - | TRBV28 | ATRSGTVRRG
13 | TRBJ1-2 | few | TRBV2 | ASREQGVPNYGYT
14 | TRBJ2-3 | few | TRBV4-2 | ASSQAPGVSTDTQY
11 | TRBJ1-6 | - | TRBV7-2 | ASRTAYNSPLH
13 | TRBJ1-6 | few | TRBV18 | ASSPLEANNSPLH
11 | TRBJ2-1 | few | TRBV9 | ASSAQLYNEQF
11 | TRBJ2-1 | many | TRBV19 | ASIADGYNEQF
14 | TRBJ2-5 | - | TRBV4-3 | ASSQGTSGGQGTQY
13 | TRBJ1-5 | - | TRBV6-1 | ASTTQGYADQPQH
15 | TRBJ1-5 | few | TRBV19 | ASSRQGGQGYNQPQH
15 | TRBJ2-3 | many | TRBV7-2 | ASSLAGGGISTDTQY
15 | TRBJ1-2 | many | TRBV9 | ASSVGDRSILNYGYT
12 | TRBJ1-1 | few | TRBV7-9 | ASSFRQENTEAF
13 | TRBJ2-7 | few | TRBV20-1 | SARGRARSSYEQY
12 | TRBJ1-2 | many | TRBV6-5 | ASSPPGGQDGYT
13 | TRBJ2-6 | - | TRBV2 | ASSDSGSGANVLT
12 | TRBJ1-5 | many | TRBV29-1 | SVAGTGGNQPQH
12 | TRBJ1-1 | - | TRBV9 | ASSAGTGSHEAF
13 | TRBJ2-1 | - | TRBV20-1 | SARTGTGGPNEQF
15 | TRBJ2-3 | - | TRBV7-2 | ASSSRGLAGGTDTQY
14 | TRBJ1-4 | - | TRBV6-1 | ASSEAQRGANEKLF
11 | TRBJ2-7 | - | TRBV28 | ASSSDVSYEQY
11 | TRBJ1-1 | - | TRBV14 | ASSKNRNTEAF
11 | TRBJ2-3 | few | TRBV2 | ASSLGQGRAQY